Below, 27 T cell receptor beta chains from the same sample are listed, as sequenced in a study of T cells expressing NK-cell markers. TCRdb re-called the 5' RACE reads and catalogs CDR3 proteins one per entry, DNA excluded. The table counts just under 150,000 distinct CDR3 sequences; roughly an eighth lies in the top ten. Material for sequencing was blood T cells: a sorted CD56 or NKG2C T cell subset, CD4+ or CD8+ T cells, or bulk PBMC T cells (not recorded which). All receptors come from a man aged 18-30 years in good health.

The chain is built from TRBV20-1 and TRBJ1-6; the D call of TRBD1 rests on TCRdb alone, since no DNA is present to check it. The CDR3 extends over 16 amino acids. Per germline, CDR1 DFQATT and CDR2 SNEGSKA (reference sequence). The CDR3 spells CSLLGQGSSYNSPLHF.

The CDR3 reads CASSLRDRGYEQYF. The V and J genes are TRBV12-3 or TRBV12-4 and TRBJ2-7; the D call from TCRdb, TRBD1, cannot be confirmed without DNA. This CDR3 spans 14 amino acids.

CDR3 sequence reads: CAWETTDTQYF. V is TRBV30 and J is TRBJ2-3. This CDR3 is 11 amino acids long. Germline CDR1 is GTSNPN and CDR2 is SVGIG (reference sequence).

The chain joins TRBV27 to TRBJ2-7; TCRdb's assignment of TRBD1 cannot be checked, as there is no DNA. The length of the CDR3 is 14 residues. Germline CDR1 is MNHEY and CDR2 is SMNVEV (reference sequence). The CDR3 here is CASSQTGFFYEQYF.

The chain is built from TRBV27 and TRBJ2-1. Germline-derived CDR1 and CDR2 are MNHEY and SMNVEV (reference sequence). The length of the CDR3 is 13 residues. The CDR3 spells CASIGSSYNEQFF.

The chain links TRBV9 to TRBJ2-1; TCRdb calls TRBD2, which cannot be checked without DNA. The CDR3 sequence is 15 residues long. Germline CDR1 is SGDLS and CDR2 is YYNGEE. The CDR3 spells CASSISGVESDEQFF.

CDR3 loop: CASSFLLQGSTNEKLFF. The V call is TRBV12-3 or TRBV12-4, the J call TRBJ1-4; TCRdb's D gene call, TRBD1, goes unchecked for lack of DNA. This CDR3 comprises 17 residues.

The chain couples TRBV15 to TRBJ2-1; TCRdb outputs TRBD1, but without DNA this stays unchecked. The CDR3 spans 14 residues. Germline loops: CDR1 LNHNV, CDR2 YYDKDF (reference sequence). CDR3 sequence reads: CATRARFADNEQFF.

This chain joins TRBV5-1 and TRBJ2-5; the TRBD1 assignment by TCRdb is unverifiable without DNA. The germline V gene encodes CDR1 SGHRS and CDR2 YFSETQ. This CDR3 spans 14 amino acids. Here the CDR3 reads CASSPGTGIETQYF.

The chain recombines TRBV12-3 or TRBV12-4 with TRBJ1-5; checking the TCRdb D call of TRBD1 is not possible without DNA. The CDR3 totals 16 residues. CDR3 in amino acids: CASSLPGQGSNQPQHF.

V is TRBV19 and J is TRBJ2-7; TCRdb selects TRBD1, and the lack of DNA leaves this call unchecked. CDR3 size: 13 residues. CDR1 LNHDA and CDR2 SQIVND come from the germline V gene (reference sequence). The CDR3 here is CASSAGTGREQYF.

This chain's CDR3 is CASSFGRTGELFF. V and J are TRBV7-6 and TRBJ2-2. CDR1 SGHVS and CDR2 FNYEAQ come from the germline V gene. The CDR3 runs 13 residues.

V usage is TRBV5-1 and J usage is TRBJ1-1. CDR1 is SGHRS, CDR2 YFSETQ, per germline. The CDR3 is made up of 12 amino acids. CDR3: CASSPDNTEAFF.

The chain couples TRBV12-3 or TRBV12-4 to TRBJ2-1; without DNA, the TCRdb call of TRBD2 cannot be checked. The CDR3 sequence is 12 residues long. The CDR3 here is CASSSGSNEQFF.

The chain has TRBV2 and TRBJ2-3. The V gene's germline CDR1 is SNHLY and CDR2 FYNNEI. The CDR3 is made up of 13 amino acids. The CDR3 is CASSVRGSGTQYF.

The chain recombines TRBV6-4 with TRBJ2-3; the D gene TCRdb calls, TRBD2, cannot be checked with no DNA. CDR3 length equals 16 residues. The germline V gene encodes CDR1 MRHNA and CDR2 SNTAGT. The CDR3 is CASSDSEGGSTDTQYF.

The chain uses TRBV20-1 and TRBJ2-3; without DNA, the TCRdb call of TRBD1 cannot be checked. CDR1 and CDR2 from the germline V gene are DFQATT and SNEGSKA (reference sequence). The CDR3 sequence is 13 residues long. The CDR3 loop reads CSASKRSGDTQYF.

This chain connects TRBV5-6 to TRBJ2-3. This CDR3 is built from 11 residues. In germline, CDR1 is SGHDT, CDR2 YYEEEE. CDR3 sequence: CASSWGDTQYF.

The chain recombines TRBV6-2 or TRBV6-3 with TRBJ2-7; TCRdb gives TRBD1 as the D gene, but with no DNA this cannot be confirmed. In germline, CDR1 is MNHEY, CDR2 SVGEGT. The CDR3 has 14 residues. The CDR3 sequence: CASTVNRGPYEQYF.

CDR3 protein: CASSFGQGGDEQFF. V gene TRBV7-6 combines with J gene TRBJ2-1; TCRdb calls TRBD1, which cannot be checked without DNA. The germline V gene has CDR1 SGHVS and CDR2 FNYEAQ. The CDR3 extends over 14 amino acids.

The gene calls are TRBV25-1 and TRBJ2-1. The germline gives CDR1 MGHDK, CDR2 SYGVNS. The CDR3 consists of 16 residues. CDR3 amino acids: CASSELRGAAYNEQFF.

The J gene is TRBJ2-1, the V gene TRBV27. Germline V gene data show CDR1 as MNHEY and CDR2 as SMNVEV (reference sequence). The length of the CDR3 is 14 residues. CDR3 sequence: CASSLSRRDNEQFF.

This CDR3 is CASSGDGVGAGELFF. This sequence joins TRBV11-3 and TRBJ2-2. Germline-derived CDR1 and CDR2 are SGHNT and YENEEA. The CDR3 has 15 amino acids.

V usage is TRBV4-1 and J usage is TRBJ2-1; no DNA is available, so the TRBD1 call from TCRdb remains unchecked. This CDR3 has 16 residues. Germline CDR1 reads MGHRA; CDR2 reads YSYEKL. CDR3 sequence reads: CASSLSPGTDDNEQFF.

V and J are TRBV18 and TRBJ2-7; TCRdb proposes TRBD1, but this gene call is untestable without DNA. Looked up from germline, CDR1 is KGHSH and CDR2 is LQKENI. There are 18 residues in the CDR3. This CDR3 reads CASSPLGWGTSRTYEQYF.

The CDR3 sequence: CASSFLELAENTGELFF. J is TRBJ2-2 and V is TRBV7-9; no DNA is available, so the TRBD2 call from TCRdb remains unchecked. The CDR3 covers 17 residues. The germline gives CDR1 SEHNR, CDR2 FQNEAQ (reference sequence).

CDR3 residues: CASSDPFGEGGTDTQYF. The gene calls are TRBV28 and TRBJ2-3; TCRdb's assignment of TRBD1 cannot be checked, as there is no DNA. In germline, CDR1 is MDHEN, CDR2 SYDVKM. This CDR3 has 17 residues.